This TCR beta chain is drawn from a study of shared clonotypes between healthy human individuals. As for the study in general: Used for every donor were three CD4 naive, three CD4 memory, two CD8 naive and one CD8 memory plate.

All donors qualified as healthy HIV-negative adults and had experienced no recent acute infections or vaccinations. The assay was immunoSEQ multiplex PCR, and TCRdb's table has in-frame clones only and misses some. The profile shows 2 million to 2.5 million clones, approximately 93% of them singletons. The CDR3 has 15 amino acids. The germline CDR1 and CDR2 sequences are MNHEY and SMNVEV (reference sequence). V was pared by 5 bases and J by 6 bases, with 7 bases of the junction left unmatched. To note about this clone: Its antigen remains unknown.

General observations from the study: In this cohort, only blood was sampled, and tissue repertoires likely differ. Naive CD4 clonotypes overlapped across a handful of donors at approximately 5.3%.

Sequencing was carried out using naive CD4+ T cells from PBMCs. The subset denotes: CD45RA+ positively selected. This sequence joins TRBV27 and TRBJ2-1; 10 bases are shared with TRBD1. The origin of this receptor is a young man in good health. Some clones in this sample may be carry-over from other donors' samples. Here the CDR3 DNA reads TGTGCCAGCAGTCCCTTAGGGACAGGGGTCAATGAGCAGTTCTTC. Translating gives CASSPLGTGVNEQFF.